This T cell receptor beta chain originates from a study of T cells after yellow fever vaccination. Study context: SMART-Seq v4 Ultra Low Input handled preparation of low-cell-number fractions.

Many counts were recorded for this clonotype. A single record per CDR3 protein comes from TCRdb applying MiXCR to the 5' RACE reads. Of 70,000 or so distinct CDR3 sequences in the sample, 5.5% to 7.5% were seen once. Trimming removed 4 bases from V and 3 bases from J, with 8 bases in between. There are 13 residues in the CDR3. Germline CDR1 is SGHDT and CDR2 is YYEEEE. The sequence was collected from a man aged 18 to 35 who received the YFV17D yellow fever vaccine. The specimen was CD4+ T cells sorted from PBMCs, collected around 15 days after the first yellow fever vaccination. The V gene is TRBV5-6, the J gene TRBJ1-5, with unresolved D. CDR3 amino acids: CASSPSPNQPQHF. Here the CDR3 DNA reads TGTGCCAGCAGCCCAAGTCCCAATCAGCCCCAGCATTTT.